The entry below gives a single T cell receptor beta chain sequence along with its context. This entry is derived from a study of blood T cell repertoires in COVID-19. Study-wide background: Collection of acute and convalescent COVID-19 samples took place in the United States, Italy and Spain. From T cells, B-cell-depleted T cells, or PBMCs came the material, which was cDNA or gDNA.

In the original workflow: Reference gene primer amplification in the assay estimated nucleated cell counts. Libraries were prepared by immunoSEQ multiplex PCR; TCRdb keeps only in-frame clonotypes and omits some of them. Clonal size and the V and J genes are those of that table, whereas D and trimming came from the DNA. The top ten clones hold 1.5% of a sample with 210,000 or so clones, 85% to 90% of them seen once. CDR1 is LNHNV and CDR2 is YYDKDF in the germline V gene (reference sequence). This CDR3 has 14 amino acids. Trimming took 1 base from V and 2 from J; bases not matched to a gene: 0. The rearrangement uses TRBV15 and TRBJ2-7; 9 bases are shared with TRBD1. The source material was peripheral blood. The sequence was obtained from a man younger than 30 with active or convalescent COVID-19. This CDR3 is CATSRGDRAYEQYF. In DNA form, the CDR3 reads TGTGCCACCAGCAGAGGGGACAGGGCCTACGAGCAGTACTTC.